This T cell receptor (beta chain) was sequenced for a study of blood T cell repertoires in COVID-19. About the study: From the United States, Italy and Spain came samples of acute and convalescent COVID-19.

The assay was immunoSEQ multiplex PCR, and TCRdb's table has in-frame clones only and misses some. The data show some 200,000 clones, approximately 75% seen once. Source material: PBMCs or T cells enriched from blood (not recorded which). The receptor was isolated from a man aged 40-50 years who had recovered from COVID-19.

The CDR3 region has the DNA TGTGCCAGCAGCCAAGATGGTCGGCCGGGGGGGCCAGATACGCAGTATTTT. Its protein product is CASSQDGRPGGPDTQYF. The V gene is TRBV4-2, the J gene TRBJ2-3; the match to TRBD2 covers 8 bases. Germline V gene lookup returns CDR1 LGHNA and CDR2 YNFKEQ. Germline trimming cut 0 bases from V and 4 bases from J; bases unmatched to any gene: 9. The CDR3 is made up of 17 amino acids.